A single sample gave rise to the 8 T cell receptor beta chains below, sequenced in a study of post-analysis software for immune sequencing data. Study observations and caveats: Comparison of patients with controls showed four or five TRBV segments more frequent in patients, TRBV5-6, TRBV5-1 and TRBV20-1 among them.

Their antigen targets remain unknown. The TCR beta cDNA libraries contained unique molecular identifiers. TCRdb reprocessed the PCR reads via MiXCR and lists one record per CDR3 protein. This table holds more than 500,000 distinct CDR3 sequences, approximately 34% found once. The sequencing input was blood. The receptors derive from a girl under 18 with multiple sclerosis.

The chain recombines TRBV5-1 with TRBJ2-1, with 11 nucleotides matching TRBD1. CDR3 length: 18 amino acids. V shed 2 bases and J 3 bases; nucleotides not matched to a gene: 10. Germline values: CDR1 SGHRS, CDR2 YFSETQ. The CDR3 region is CASSFGQGASKHYNEQFF. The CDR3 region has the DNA TGCGCCAGCAGCTTTGGACAGGGGGCGAGTAAGCACTACAATGAGCAGTTCTTC.

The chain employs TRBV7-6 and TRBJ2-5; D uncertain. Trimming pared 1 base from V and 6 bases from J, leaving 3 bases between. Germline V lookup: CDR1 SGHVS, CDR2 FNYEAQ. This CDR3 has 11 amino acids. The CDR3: CASSLGKTQYF. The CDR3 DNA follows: TGTGCCAGCAGCTTAGGGAAGACCCAGTACTTC.

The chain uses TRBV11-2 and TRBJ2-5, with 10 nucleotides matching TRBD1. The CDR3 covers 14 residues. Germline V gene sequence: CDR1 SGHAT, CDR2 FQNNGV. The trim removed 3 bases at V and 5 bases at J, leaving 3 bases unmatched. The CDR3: CASSFGDRGETQYF. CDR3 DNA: TGTGCCAGCAGCTTTGGGGACAGGGGTGAGACCCAGTACTTC.

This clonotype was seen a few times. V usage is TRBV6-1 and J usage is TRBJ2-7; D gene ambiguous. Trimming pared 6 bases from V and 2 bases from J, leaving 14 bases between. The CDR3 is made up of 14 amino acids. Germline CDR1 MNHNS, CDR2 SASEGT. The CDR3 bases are TGTGCCAGCAGGGCCACCGGCCAGACCTACGAGCAGTACTTC. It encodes CASRATGQTYEQYF.

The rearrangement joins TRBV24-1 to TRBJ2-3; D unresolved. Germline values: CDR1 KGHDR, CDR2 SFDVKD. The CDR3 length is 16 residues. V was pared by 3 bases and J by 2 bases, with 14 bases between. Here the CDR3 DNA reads TGTGCCACCAGTGATCCCACCGGGCCGACCACAGATACGCAGTATTTT. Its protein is CATSDPTGPTTDTQYF.

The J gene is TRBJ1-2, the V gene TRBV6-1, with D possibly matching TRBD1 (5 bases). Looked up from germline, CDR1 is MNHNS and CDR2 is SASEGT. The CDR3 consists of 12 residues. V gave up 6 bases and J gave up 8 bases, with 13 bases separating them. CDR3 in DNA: TGTGCCAGCAGCTGGGAGCGGGACGGCTACACCTTC. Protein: CASSWERDGYTF.

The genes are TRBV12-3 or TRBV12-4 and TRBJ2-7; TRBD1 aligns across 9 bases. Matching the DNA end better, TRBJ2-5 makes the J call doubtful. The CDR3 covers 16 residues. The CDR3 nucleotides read TGTGCCAGCAACCCTGGGGGGACAGGGAAGGCAGAGACCCAGTACTTC. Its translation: CASNPGGTGKAETQYF.

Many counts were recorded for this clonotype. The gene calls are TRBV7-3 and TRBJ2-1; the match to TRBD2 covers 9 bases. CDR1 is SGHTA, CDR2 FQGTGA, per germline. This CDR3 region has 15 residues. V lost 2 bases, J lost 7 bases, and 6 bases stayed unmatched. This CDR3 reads CASSLGGGAGNEQFF. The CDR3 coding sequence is TGTGCCAGCAGCTTAGGCGGGGGGGCCGGTAATGAGCAGTTCTTC.